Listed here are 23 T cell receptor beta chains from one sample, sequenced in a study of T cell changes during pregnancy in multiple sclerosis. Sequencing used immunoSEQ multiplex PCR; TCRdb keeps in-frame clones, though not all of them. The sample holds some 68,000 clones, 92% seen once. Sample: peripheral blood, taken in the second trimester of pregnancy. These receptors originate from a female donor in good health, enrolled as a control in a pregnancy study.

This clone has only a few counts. CDR3: CASSLTGPEAFF. In nucleotides, the CDR3 is TGCGCCAGCAGCTTAACAGGGCCCGAAGCTTTCTTT. V and J are TRBV5-1 and TRBJ1-1; possibly TRBD1 for D (6 bases). Germline-derived CDR1 and CDR2 are SGHRS and YFSETQ. CDR3 size: 12 residues. Trimming removed 2 bases from V and 8 bases from J, with 10 bases in between.

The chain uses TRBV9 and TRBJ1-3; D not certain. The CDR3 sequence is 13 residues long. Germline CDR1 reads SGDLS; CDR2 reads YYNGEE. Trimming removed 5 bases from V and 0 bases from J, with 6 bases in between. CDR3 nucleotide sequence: TGTGCCAGCAGTGCGAGCTCTGGAAACACCATATATTTT. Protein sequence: CASSASSGNTIYF. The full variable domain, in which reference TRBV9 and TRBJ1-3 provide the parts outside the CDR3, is DSGVTQTPKHLITATGQRVTLRCSPRSGDLSVYWYQQSLDQGLQFLIQYYNGEERAKGNILERFSAQQFPDLHSELNLSSLELGDSALYFCASSASSGNTIYFGEGSWLTVV.

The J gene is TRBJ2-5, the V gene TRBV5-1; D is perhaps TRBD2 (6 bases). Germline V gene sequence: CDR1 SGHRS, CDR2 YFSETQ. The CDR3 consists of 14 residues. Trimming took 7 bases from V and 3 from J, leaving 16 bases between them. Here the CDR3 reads CASLLGGREETQYF. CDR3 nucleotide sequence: TGCGCCAGCCTCCTCGGGGGACGGGAAGAGACCCAGTACTTC.

The CDR3 loop reads CASSERGVTDTQYF. In DNA form, the CDR3 reads TGTGCCAGCAGTGAGCGGGGGGTGACAGATACGCAGTATTTT. The chain uses TRBV25-1 and TRBJ2-3; 8 bases fit TRBD2. The trim removed 3 bases at V and 3 bases at J, leaving 2 bases unmatched. The CDR3 has 14 amino acids. The V gene's germline CDR1 is MGHDK and CDR2 SYGVNS.

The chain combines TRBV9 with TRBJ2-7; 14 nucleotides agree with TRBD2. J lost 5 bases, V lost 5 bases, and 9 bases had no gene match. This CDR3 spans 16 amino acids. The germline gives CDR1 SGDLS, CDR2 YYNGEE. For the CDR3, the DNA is TGTGCCAGCAGATCAGGCCGGACTAGCGGGAGGAACGAGCAGTACTTC. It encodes CASRSGRTSGRNEQYF.

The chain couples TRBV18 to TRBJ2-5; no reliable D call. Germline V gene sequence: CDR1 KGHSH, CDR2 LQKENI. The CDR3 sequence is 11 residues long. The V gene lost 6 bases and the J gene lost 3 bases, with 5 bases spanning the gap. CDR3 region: CASSLKETQYF. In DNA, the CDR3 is TGTGCCAGCTCCCTAAAAGAGACCCAGTACTTC.

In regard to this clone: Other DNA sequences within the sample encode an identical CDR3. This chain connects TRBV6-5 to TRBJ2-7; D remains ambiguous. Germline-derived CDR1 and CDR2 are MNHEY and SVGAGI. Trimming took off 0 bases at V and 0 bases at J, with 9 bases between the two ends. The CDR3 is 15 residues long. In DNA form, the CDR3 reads TGTGCCAGCAGTTACTCTTACAGAGCCTCCTACGAGCAGTACTTC. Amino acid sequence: CASSYSYRASYEQYF.

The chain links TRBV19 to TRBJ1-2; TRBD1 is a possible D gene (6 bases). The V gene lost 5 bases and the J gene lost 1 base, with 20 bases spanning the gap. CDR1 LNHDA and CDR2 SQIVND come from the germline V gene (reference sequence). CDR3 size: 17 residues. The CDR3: CASSASHRDYRNYGYTF. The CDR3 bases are TGTGCCAGTAGTGCCTCCCACAGGGACTACCGTAACTATGGCTACACCTTC.

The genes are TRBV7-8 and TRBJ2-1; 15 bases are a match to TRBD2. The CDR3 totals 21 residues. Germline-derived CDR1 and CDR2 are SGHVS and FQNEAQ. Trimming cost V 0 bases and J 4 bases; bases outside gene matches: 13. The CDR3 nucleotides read TGTGCCAGCAGCTTAGCAGGGGCGGAGGGACTAGCGGGAGGCTTGTACAATGAGCAGTTCTTC. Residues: CASSLAGAEGLAGGLYNEQFF.

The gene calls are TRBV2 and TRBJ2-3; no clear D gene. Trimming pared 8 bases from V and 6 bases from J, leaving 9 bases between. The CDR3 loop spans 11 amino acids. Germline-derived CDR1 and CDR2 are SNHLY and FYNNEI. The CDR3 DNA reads TGTGCCAGCTCCACAGAGGATACGCAGTATTTT. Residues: CASSTEDTQYF.

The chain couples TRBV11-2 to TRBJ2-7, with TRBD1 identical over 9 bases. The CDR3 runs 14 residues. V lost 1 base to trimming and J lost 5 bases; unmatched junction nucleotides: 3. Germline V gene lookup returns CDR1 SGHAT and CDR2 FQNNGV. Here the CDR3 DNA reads TGTGCCAGCAGCTTAGCACAGGGGGCGCACGAGCAGTACTTC. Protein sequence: CASSLAQGAHEQYF.

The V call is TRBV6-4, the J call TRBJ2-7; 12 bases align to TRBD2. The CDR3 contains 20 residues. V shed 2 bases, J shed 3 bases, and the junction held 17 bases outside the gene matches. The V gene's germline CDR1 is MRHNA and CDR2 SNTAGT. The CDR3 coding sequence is TGTGCCAGCAGTGACCCCCTGACTAGCGGGAGAATCTTTTGGGACTACGAGCAGTACTTC. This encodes CASSDPLTSGRIFWDYEQYF.

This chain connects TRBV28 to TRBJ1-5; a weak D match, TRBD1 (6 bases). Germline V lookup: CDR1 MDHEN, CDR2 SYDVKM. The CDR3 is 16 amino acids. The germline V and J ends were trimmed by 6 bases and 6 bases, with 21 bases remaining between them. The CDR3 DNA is TGTGCCAGCAGAAATCGCCGGACAGAAATTAGTCAGCCCCAGCATTTT. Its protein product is CASRNRRTEISQPQHF. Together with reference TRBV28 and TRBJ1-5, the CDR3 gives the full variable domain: DVKVTQSSRYLVKRTGEKVFLECVQDMDHENMFWYRQDPGLGLRLIYFSYDVKMKEKGDIPEGYSVSREKKERFSLILESASTNQTSMYLCASRNRRTEISQPQHFGDGTRLSIL.

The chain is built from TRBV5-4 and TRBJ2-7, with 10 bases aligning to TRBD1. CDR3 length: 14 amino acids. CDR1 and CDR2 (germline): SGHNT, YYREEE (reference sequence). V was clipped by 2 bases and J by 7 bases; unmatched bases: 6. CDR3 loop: CASSFRQGAQEQYF. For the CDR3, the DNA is TGTGCCAGCAGCTTTAGACAGGGGGCGCAAGAGCAGTACTTC. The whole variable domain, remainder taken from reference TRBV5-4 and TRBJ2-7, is ETGVTQSPTHLIKTRGQQVTLRCSSQSGHNTVSWYQQALGQGPQFIFQYYREEENGRGNFPPRFSGLQFPNYSSELNVNALELDDSALYLCASSFRQGAQEQYFGPGTRLTVT.

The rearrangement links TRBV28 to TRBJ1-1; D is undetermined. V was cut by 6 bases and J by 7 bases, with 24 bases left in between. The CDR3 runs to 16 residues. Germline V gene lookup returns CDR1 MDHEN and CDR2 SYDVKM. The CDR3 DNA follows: TGTGCCAGCAGACCTGCTCGGGAAAGGGCCGTCGATGAAGCTTTCTTT. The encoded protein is CASRPARERAVDEAFF.

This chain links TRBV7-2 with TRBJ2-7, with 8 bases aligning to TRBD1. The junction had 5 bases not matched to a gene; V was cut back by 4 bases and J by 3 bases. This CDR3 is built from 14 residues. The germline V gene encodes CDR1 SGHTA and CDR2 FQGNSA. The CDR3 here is CASSSTGGRYEQYF. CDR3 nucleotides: TGTGCCAGCAGCTCTACAGGGGGTCGCTACGAGCAGTACTTC.

The CDR3 nucleotides are TGTGCCAGCAGCGCCACTCCATCGGGACTAGACACAGATACGCAGTATTTT. This gives the protein CASSATPSGLDTDTQYF. This chain joins TRBV9 and TRBJ2-3, with 8 nucleotides matching TRBD2. The CDR3 sequence is 17 residues long. V lost 3 bases and J lost 2; bases outside the gene matches: 11. In germline, CDR1 is SGDLS, CDR2 YYNGEE.

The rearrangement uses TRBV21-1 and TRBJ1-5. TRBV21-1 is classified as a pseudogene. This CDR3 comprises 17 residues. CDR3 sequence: CASSPSGGGGRNQPQHF. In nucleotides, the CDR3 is TGTGCCAGCAGCCCCTCCGGGGGTGGTGGTCGCAATCAGCCCCAGCATTTT.

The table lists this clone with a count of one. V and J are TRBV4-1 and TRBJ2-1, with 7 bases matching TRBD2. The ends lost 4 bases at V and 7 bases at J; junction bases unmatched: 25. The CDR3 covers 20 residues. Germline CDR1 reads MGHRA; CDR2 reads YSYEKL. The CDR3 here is CASSPPPGGLAEAPGNEQFF. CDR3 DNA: TGCGCCAGCAGCCCGCCCCCCGGGGGGTTAGCGGAGGCCCCGGGGAATGAGCAGTTCTTC.

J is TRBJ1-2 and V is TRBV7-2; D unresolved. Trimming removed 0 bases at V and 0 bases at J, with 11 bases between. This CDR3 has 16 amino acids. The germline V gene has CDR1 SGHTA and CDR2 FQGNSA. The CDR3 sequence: CASSLARTGANYGYTF. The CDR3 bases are TGTGCCAGCAGCTTAGCGCGGACGGGAGCTAACTATGGCTACACCTTC.

In DNA, the CDR3 is TGTGCCAGCAGCCAAGATACAGGCTCTGGGGCCAACGTCCTGACTTTC. Translating gives CASSQDTGSGANVLTF. The chain carries TRBV4-2 and TRBJ2-6; D perhaps matches TRBD1 (5 bases). Germline lookup yields CDR1 LGHNA and CDR2 YNFKEQ. CDR3 length equals 16 residues. Trimming cost V 0 bases and J 0 bases, with 6 bases left between them.

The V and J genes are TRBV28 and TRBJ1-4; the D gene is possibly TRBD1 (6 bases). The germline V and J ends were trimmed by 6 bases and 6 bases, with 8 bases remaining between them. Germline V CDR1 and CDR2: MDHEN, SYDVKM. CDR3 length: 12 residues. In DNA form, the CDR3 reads TGTGCCAGCAGGTACAGGGATGAAAAACTGTTTTTT. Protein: CASRYRDEKLFF.

The CDR3 bases are TGTGCCAGCTCACCACGTAGGGACTCCGGAAGATGGGTCTACAATGAGCAGTTCTTC. It is translated as CASSPRRDSGRWVYNEQFF. The chain combines TRBV18 with TRBJ2-1; tentatively, D is TRBD2 (6 bases). The length of the CDR3 is 19 residues. CDR1 and CDR2 from the germline V gene are KGHSH and LQKENI. Between the trimmed V and J ends, which lost 1 base and 3 bases, there was a span of 22 bases.